A selection of T cell receptor beta chains follows, all from one sample in a study of sequential checkpoint blockade in melanoma. Assay used: immunoSEQ multiplex PCR; TCRdb lists only in-frame clones, some missing. The sample lists 15,000 to 20,000 clones; 65% to 80% were seen once. Here the sequenced sample was CD8+ T cells sorted from blood (inferred from file names), taken from a patient given nivolumab and ipilimumab in sequence. These receptors came from a human donor with melanoma. Each CDR3 is given without its conserved first and last residue.

TRBJ2-7	TRBV12-5	ASDGQGGYEQY
TRBJ2-2	TRBV4-3	ASSHGYEYANTGELF
TRBJ2-2	TRBV19	ASSILLGTGELF
TRBJ2-7	TRBV30	AWSSGTGVYEQY
TRBJ1-1	TRBV27	ASSLWGNRGNTEAF
TRBJ1-2	TRBV6-4	ASSDSEGYGYT
TRBJ2-1	TRBV6-1	ASSEDYEQF
TRBJ2-7	TRBV11-3	ASSLGGPEQY
TRBJ2-7	TRBV19	ASSIVGDSYEQY
TRBJ1-5	TRBV15	ATGEDRGYQPQH
TRBJ1-2	TRBV6-1	ASSEGDSYGYT
TRBJ1-2	TRBV27	ASRQEGRPNYGYT
TRBJ2-3	TRBV7-9	ASSRLAGGQDTQY
TRBJ2-1	TRBV10-2	ASSYSGGNYNEQF
TRBJ2-7	TRBV4-1	ASSLSGGAPYEQY
TRBJ2-7	TRBV4-3	ASSQDSTYEQY
TRBJ2-7	TRBV27	ASQENSVLSSYEQY
TRBJ2-1	TRBV7-8	ASSLDVGAGDEQF
TRBJ2-5	TRBV13	ASSTSSGRVQETQY